Presented here are 11 T cell receptor beta chains from one specimen sequenced in a study of cytomegalovirus exposure and HLA in healthy donors. PCR involved 60 Vbeta and 13 Jbeta primers. Profiling relied on immunoSEQ multiplex PCR, and the TCRdb table lists in-frame clones only, not all of them. The sample lists more than 150,000 clones; nearly 80% were seen once. Specimen: PBMCs. The receptors stem from a man in his fifties in good health and CMV-seropositive.

This rearrangement joins TRBV5-6 to TRBJ2-6; TRBD2 is a possible D gene (6 bases). The CDR3 has 16 residues. Trimming took 1 base from V and 2 from J, leaving 10 bases between them. From germline, CDR1 is SGHDT and CDR2 YYEEEE. The CDR3 coding sequence is TGTGCCAGCAGCTTGCTTTCGGGGGCTGGGGCCAACGTCCTGACTTTC. The encoded protein is CASSLLSGAGANVLTF.

V usage is TRBV7-2 and J usage is TRBJ1-1, with 9 bases lining up with TRBD1. The V gene's germline CDR1 is SGHTA and CDR2 FQGNSA. This CDR3 contains 14 residues. The V gene end was trimmed by 9 bases and the J gene end by 4 bases; junction bases not matched to a gene: 9. The CDR3 DNA is TGTGCCAGTCTTTGGGACAGGGCGGCCACTGAAGCTTTCTTT. Amino acids: CASLWDRAATEAFF.

CDR3: CAISETTAAQGKLFF. CDR3 coding DNA: TGTGCCATCAGTGAAACTACGGCAGCGCAGGGAAAACTGTTTTTT. The chain combines TRBV10-3 with TRBJ1-4, with TRBD1 as a possible D gene (5 bases). With 3 bases removed from V and 10 bases from J, the gap between germline ends came to 18 bases. Germline V CDR1 and CDR2: ENHRY, SYGVKD. The length of the CDR3 is 15 residues.

The chain uses TRBV28 and TRBJ2-7, with 7 bases matching TRBD1. V dropped 6 bases and J dropped 5; count of bases not matched to a gene: 7. There are 13 residues in the CDR3. Germline V gene data show CDR1 as MDHEN and CDR2 as SYDVKM. CDR3 amino acids: CASRTRDRHEQYF. The DNA of the CDR3 is TGTGCCAGCAGGACTCGGGACAGACACGAGCAGTACTTC.

The V gene is TRBV9, the J gene TRBJ2-5; the D gene is possibly TRBD2 (6 bases). Germline V gene data show CDR1 as SGDLS and CDR2 as YYNGEE. Deletions cut 0 bases from V and 5 bases from J, with 11 bases between. The CDR3 consists of 14 residues. CDR3 residues: CASSVGGVGETQYF. Written as DNA, the CDR3 is TGTGCCAGCAGCGTAGGGGGGGTTGGTGAGACCCAGTACTTC.

The chain has TRBV9 and TRBJ2-2; 7 nucleotides line up with TRBD2. Germline V lookup: CDR1 SGDLS, CDR2 YYNGEE. The trim removed 3 bases at V and 0 bases at J, leaving 11 bases unmatched. This CDR3 spans 18 amino acids. The CDR3 here is CASSGNKRGLANTGELFF. Written as DNA, the CDR3 is TGTGCCAGCAGCGGTAACAAGCGGGGCCTCGCGAACACCGGGGAGCTGTTTTTT.

In this sample, this clone turned up a few times. As DNA, the CDR3 is TGCGCCAGCAGCCTGCTTAGGGGGTCCCTCTCCTACAATGAGCAGTTCTTC. Its protein product is CASSLLRGSLSYNEQFF. The chain recombines TRBV5-1 with TRBJ2-1, with D possibly being TRBD1 (6 bases). V was shortened by 4 bases and J by 0 bases, with 17 bases between the two germline ends. CDR1 and CDR2 from the germline V gene are SGHRS and YFSETQ. This CDR3 spans 17 amino acids.

Concerning this clone itself: Sequence at one end of the junction differs from germline and may be a read error. The chain joins TRBV7-9 to TRBJ1-1; 9 nucleotides match TRBD1. The CDR3 loop spans 19 amino acids. Germline V gives CDR1 SEHNR, CDR2 FQNEAQ (reference sequence). In DNA, the CDR3 is TGTTCCAGCAGCTCCCCGAAGACCCGGGACAGGGCAGAGGGCACTGAAGCTTTCTTT. Encoded protein: CSSSSPKTRDRAEGTEAFF.

The V gene is TRBV7-8, the J gene TRBJ2-5, with no clear D. The J call may be wrong; the DNA end is better matched by TRBJ2-7. CDR1 SGHVS and CDR2 FQNEAQ come from the germline V gene. CDR3 length: 13 residues. CDR3 loop: CASSLIRSYEQYF. CDR3 sequence (DNA): TGTGCCAGCAGCTTAATTCGGTCCTACGAGCAGTACTTC.

V is TRBV27 and J is TRBJ2-1; TRBD1 might be the D (5 bases). The V gene's germline CDR1 is MNHEY and CDR2 SMNVEV (reference sequence). V shed 0 bases and J shed 5 bases, with 8 bases lying between them. The CDR3 is 14 amino acids. The CDR3 sequence: CASSLSGVDNEQFF. The CDR3, as DNA: TGTGCCAGCAGTTTATCAGGGGTTGACAATGAGCAGTTCTTC.

On this clone itself: The conserved phenylalanine or tryptophan normally closing the CDR3 is absent here, so this likely arose from a read error. The genes are TRBV5-4 and TRBJ1-2; D gene uncertain. V shed 0 bases and J shed 2 bases, with 5 bases lying between them. Germline CDR1 is SGHNT and CDR2 is YYREEE (reference sequence). The CDR3 contains 13 residues. The CDR3 nucleotides are TGTGCCAGCAGCTTGGACACAAACTATGGCTACACCCTC. Its translation: CASSLDTNYGYTL.